This T cell receptor (beta chain) was sequenced during a study of shared clonotypes between healthy human individuals. Study conclusions and caveats: Generally, estimated richness proved larger in naive subsets than it did in memory subsets.

Worth noting for this clone: Its target is unknown.

Repertoires were generated with immunoSEQ multiplex PCR, while TCRdb's copy carries only in-frame clones and drops some. The sample records about a million clones, about 76% being singletons. It was into CD45RA+ naive and CD45RA-negative memory subsets that the CD4+ cells were split. Sequencing was performed on memory CD4+ T cells sorted from blood. Specified subset: CD45RA-negative fraction. The source of this sequence is a man aged 18 to 30 in good health.

This CDR3 is CASSLGYRNTEAFF. The DNA of the CDR3 is TGCGCCAGCAGCTTGGGGTATCGGAACACTGAAGCTTTCTTT. V and J are TRBV5-1 and TRBJ1-1, with D unresolved. The germline gives CDR1 SGHRS, CDR2 YFSETQ. The CDR3 is 14 residues long. Trimming took 0 bases from V and 1 from J, leaving 7 bases between them.